This is a list of T cell receptor beta chains from one sample in a study of OX40 agonist ivuxolimab in advanced cancers. Profiling relied on immunoSEQ multiplex PCR, and the TCRdb table lists in-frame clones only, not all of them. Among 22,000 or so clones listed, about 86% were seen once. The sample in question was CD4+ or CD8+ T cells sorted from blood, obtained in a trial of the OX40 agonist ivuxolimab. These receptors all come from an adult with an advanced solid tumor such as melanoma, head and neck, liver or kidney cancer. Each CDR3 is given with its conserved first and last residue. A D gene is named only where the DNA matches it firmly. The size of a clone is reported for some rows only, either as once, few or many, or as a class for expanded clones.

CDR3nt: TGTGCCAGCAGCCCAGGGACGGAAGCTTTCTTT
CDR3aa: CASSPGTEAFF
v_gene: TRBV11-2
abundance: NA
j_gene: TRBJ1-1
d_gene: NA
len: 11

CDR3nt: TGTGCCAGCAGCCACAGGGACCCCTACGAGCAGTACTTC
CDR3aa: CASSHRDPYEQYF
v_gene: TRBV14
abundance: NA
j_gene: TRBJ2-7
d_gene: NA
len: 13

CDR3nt: TGCAGCGTTCAGGGACACCTCTCCTCTATCAAATTGGGAGATACGCAGTATTTT
CDR3aa: CSVQGHLSSIKLGDTQYF
v_gene: TRBV29-1
abundance: NA
j_gene: TRBJ2-3
d_gene: NA
len: 18

CDR3nt: TGCAGCGTTGACCATAAAAGGGGGAGAAACTACGAGCAGTACTTC
CDR3aa: CSVDHKRGRNYEQYF
v_gene: TRBV29-1
abundance: NA
j_gene: TRBJ2-7
d_gene: NA
len: 15

CDR3nt: TGTGCCAGCAGCTTAGTGCGGGGGGAGCTGTTTTTT
CDR3aa: CASSLVRGELFF
v_gene: TRBV7-9
abundance: once
j_gene: TRBJ2-2
d_gene: NA
len: 12

CDR3nt: TGTGCCAGTAGTATAGATGAAGGGACAGGGCGCACCGGGGAGCTGTTTTTT
CDR3aa: CASSIDEGTGRTGELFF
v_gene: TRBV19
abundance: NA
j_gene: TRBJ2-2
d_gene: TRBD1
len: 17

CDR3nt: TGCGCCAGCAGCCTCCCCCCCTCACCCCTCCACTTT
CDR3aa: CASSLPPSPLHF
v_gene: TRBV4-1
abundance: NA
j_gene: TRBJ1-6
d_gene: NA
len: 12

CDR3nt: TGTGCCAGCAAAGAAGCTCCGGTCGGTGAGCAGTTCTTC
CDR3aa: CASKEAPVGEQFF
v_gene: TRBV27
abundance: NA
j_gene: TRBJ2-1
d_gene: NA
len: 13

CDR3nt: TGTGCCAGCCGCATCACTAGCGGGATGTTCGGGGAGCTGTTTTTT
CDR3aa: CASRITSGMFGELFF
v_gene: TRBV6-5
abundance: NA
j_gene: TRBJ2-2
d_gene: TRBD2
len: 15

CDR3nt: TGTGCCAGCAATAAACTCCCAGGGAACACTGAAGCTTTCTTT
CDR3aa: CASNKLPGNTEAFF
v_gene: TRBV4-2
abundance: NA
j_gene: TRBJ1-1
d_gene: NA
len: 14

CDR3nt: TGTGCCAGCAGCTCCCGAGGACAGGGGGCAGCAGATACGCAGTATTTT
CDR3aa: CASSSRGQGAADTQYF
v_gene: TRBV7-8
abundance: NA
j_gene: TRBJ2-3
d_gene: TRBD1
len: 16

CDR3nt: TGTGCCAGCAGCTTCTGGGGACCCAATCAGCCCCAGCATTTT
CDR3aa: CASSFWGPNQPQHF
v_gene: TRBV6-6
abundance: NA
j_gene: TRBJ1-5
d_gene: NA
len: 14

CDR3nt: TGTGCCAGCAGCCAAGGGCCTCGGGGAGTAAAACTGTTTTTT
CDR3aa: CASSQGPRGVKLFF
v_gene: TRBV4-2
abundance: NA
j_gene: TRBJ1-4
d_gene: NA
len: 14

CDR3nt: TGTGCCAGCAGCTTACGCGGGAGTAGCAATGAGCAGTTCTTC
CDR3aa: CASSLRGSSNEQFF
v_gene: TRBV11-3
abundance: medium-sized
j_gene: TRBJ2-1
d_gene: TRBD2
len: 14

CDR3nt: TGTGCCAGCAGGGGCTGGCGGGAGGCTAACAATGAGCAGTTCTTC
CDR3aa: CASRGWREANNEQFF
v_gene: TRBV28
abundance: NA
j_gene: TRBJ2-1
d_gene: TRBD2
len: 15

CDR3nt: TGTGCCAGCAGCCCCCTCGGAGGGATCCAAGAGACCCAGTACTTC
CDR3aa: CASSPLGGIQETQYF
v_gene: TRBV7-3
abundance: NA
j_gene: TRBJ2-5
d_gene: NA
len: 15

CDR3nt: TGTGCCAGCAGCGTGGGGGGTTTAGGTGAAGCTTTCTTT
CDR3aa: CASSVGGLGEAFF
v_gene: TRBV5-6
abundance: once
j_gene: TRBJ1-1
d_gene: NA
len: 13

CDR3nt: TGTGCCAGCAGCTCGTTAGCGGGACCAGATACGCAGTATTTT
CDR3aa: CASSSLAGPDTQYF
v_gene: TRBV7-3
abundance: NA
j_gene: TRBJ2-3
d_gene: TRBD2
len: 14

CDR3nt: TGTGCCAGCATCGCGAGGGGGTACCAAGAGACCCAGTACTTC
CDR3aa: CASIARGYQETQYF
v_gene: TRBV7-9
abundance: NA
j_gene: TRBJ2-5
d_gene: NA
len: 14

CDR3nt: TGCAGCGCCTCGGCTTACCGGGACAGGGGGGATTTAGGAGCTTTCTTT
CDR3aa: CSASAYRDRGDLGAFF
v_gene: TRBV29-1
abundance: NA
j_gene: TRBJ1-1
d_gene: TRBD1
len: 16

CDR3nt: TGTGCCAGCAGTTTAAGGCAGGGTAAGAACACTGAAGCTTTCTTT
CDR3aa: CASSLRQGKNTEAFF
v_gene: TRBV28
abundance: NA
j_gene: TRBJ1-1
d_gene: NA
len: 15

CDR3nt: TGTGCCTGGAGGCCTTGGACAGGCCAAGAGAAAGCTTTCTTT
CDR3aa: CAWRPWTGQEKAFF
v_gene: TRBV30
abundance: NA
j_gene: TRBJ1-1
d_gene: TRBD1
len: 14

CDR3nt: TGTGCCAGCAGTCAACAGACAGGGCTAGCTTTCTTT
CDR3aa: CASSQQTGLAFF
v_gene: TRBV2
abundance: NA
j_gene: TRBJ1-1
d_gene: TRBD1
len: 12

CDR3nt: TGCGCCAGCAGCCCCGAAGGATCGATGTGGTACTTC
CDR3aa: CASSPEGSMWYF
v_gene: TRBV5-1
abundance: NA
j_gene: TRBJ2-7
d_gene: NA
len: 12

CDR3nt: TGTGCCTGGAGTGTAGACAGCTCCTACGAGCAGTACTTC
CDR3aa: CAWSVDSSYEQYF
v_gene: TRBV30
abundance: NA
j_gene: TRBJ2-7
d_gene: NA
len: 13

CDR3nt: TGTGCCAGCAGCCCCACAGGGGATTTAGCCAAAAACATTCAGTACTTC
CDR3aa: CASSPTGDLAKNIQYF
v_gene: TRBV7-3
abundance: NA
j_gene: TRBJ2-4
d_gene: TRBD1
len: 16

CDR3nt: TGTGCCAGCTCAGAATGGCCGGGGAACACTGAAGCTTTCTTT
CDR3aa: CASSEWPGNTEAFF
v_gene: TRBV18
abundance: NA
j_gene: TRBJ1-1
d_gene: NA
len: 14

CDR3nt: TGTGCCAGCGGGAGTCGGTCCTACGAGCAGTACTTC
CDR3aa: CASGSRSYEQYF
v_gene: TRBV7-9
abundance: NA
j_gene: TRBJ2-7
d_gene: NA
len: 12

CDR3nt: TGTGCCTGGAGTGTGACCGGGACTAGCGGGTCAGATACGCAGTATTTT
CDR3aa: CAWSVTGTSGSDTQYF
v_gene: TRBV30
abundance: NA
j_gene: TRBJ2-3
d_gene: TRBD2
len: 16

CDR3nt: TGTGCCAGCAGTCAGTCCGGGACTAGTTATAATGAGCAGTTCTTC
CDR3aa: CASSQSGTSYNEQFF
v_gene: TRBV27
abundance: few
j_gene: TRBJ2-1
d_gene: TRBD2
len: 15

CDR3nt: TGTGCCAGCAGTGAAATGGGGGGACTAGCGGGCGAGCAGTACTTC
CDR3aa: CASSEMGGLAGEQYF
v_gene: TRBV27
abundance: medium-sized
j_gene: TRBJ2-7
d_gene: TRBD2
len: 15

CDR3nt: TGTGCCAGCAGCTTAGGGTTGAGGCTTTTCCAGAGCTCTGGGGCCAACGTCCTGACTTTC
CDR3aa: CASSLGLRLFQSSGANVLTF
v_gene: TRBV13
abundance: NA
j_gene: TRBJ2-6
d_gene: NA
len: 20

CDR3nt: TGTGCCAGCAGCACTGGTGGGGCCACGGGCTCCTACGAGCAGTACTTC
CDR3aa: CASSTGGATGSYEQYF
v_gene: TRBV27
abundance: medium-sized
j_gene: TRBJ2-7
d_gene: NA
len: 16

CDR3nt: TGTGCCAGCAGCTTAGATGCCTACAATGAGCAGTTCTTC
CDR3aa: CASSLDAYNEQFF
v_gene: TRBV11-3
abundance: NA
j_gene: TRBJ2-1
d_gene: NA
len: 13

CDR3nt: TGTGCCAGCAGTTTAGTATTGGGTCAGTCATCAATAGAGACCCAGTACTTC
CDR3aa: CASSLVLGQSSIETQYF
v_gene: TRBV28
abundance: NA
j_gene: TRBJ2-5
d_gene: NA
len: 17

CDR3nt: TGTGCCAGCAGCGATAACTATGGCTACACCTTC
CDR3aa: CASSDNYGYTF
v_gene: TRBV6-6
abundance: NA
j_gene: TRBJ1-2
d_gene: NA
len: 11

CDR3nt: TGTGCCAGCAGCGCCCGGGACAGTGTAACCTACGAGCAGTACTTC
CDR3aa: CASSARDSVTYEQYF
v_gene: TRBV11-2
abundance: NA
j_gene: TRBJ2-7
d_gene: TRBD1
len: 15

CDR3nt: TGTGCCAGCAGTTACTTACTACCCGGCCCCTACGAGCAGTACTTC
CDR3aa: CASSYLLPGPYEQYF
v_gene: TRBV6-5
abundance: once
j_gene: TRBJ2-7
d_gene: NA
len: 15

CDR3nt: TGTGCCAGCTCCCCGGGACTAGGCGAGGGCACCGGGGAGCTGTTTTTT
CDR3aa: CASSPGLGEGTGELFF
v_gene: TRBV18
abundance: NA
j_gene: TRBJ2-2
d_gene: TRBD2
len: 16

CDR3nt: TGTGCCAGCAGGGGACCCAAAAACATTCAGTACTTC
CDR3aa: CASRGPKNIQYF
v_gene: TRBV11-2
abundance: NA
j_gene: TRBJ2-4
d_gene: NA
len: 12

CDR3nt: TGTGCCAGCAGCGTAGGGACTAGCGGGAACGAAGAGACCCAGTACTTC
CDR3aa: CASSVGTSGNEETQYF
v_gene: TRBV9
abundance: NA
j_gene: TRBJ2-5
d_gene: TRBD2
len: 16

CDR3nt: TGTGCCAGCAGCTTGGCCGAGGGTCCCGGTGAAGCTTTCTTT
CDR3aa: CASSLAEGPGEAFF
v_gene: TRBV5-5
abundance: NA
j_gene: TRBJ1-1
d_gene: NA
len: 14

CDR3nt: TGTGCCAGTAGTATAGATCTCGGGAGCCTCGCCTACGAGCAGTACTTC
CDR3aa: CASSIDLGSLAYEQYF
v_gene: TRBV19
abundance: NA
j_gene: TRBJ2-7
d_gene: NA
len: 16

CDR3nt: TGTGCCAGCAGTTACAGGGATGTCAATGAGCAGTTCTTC
CDR3aa: CASSYRDVNEQFF
v_gene: TRBV6-5
abundance: NA
j_gene: TRBJ2-1
d_gene: NA
len: 13

CDR3nt: TGTGCCAGCAGCTTAGGCGGGATCTCCTACAATGAGCAGTTCTTC
CDR3aa: CASSLGGISYNEQFF
v_gene: TRBV13
abundance: NA
j_gene: TRBJ2-1
d_gene: NA
len: 15

CDR3nt: TGTGCCAGCAGTCATTTGGACGGACTCGACGTCGGGGAGCTGTTTTTT
CDR3aa: CASSHLDGLDVGELFF
v_gene: TRBV27
abundance: NA
j_gene: TRBJ2-2
d_gene: NA
len: 16

CDR3nt: TGTGCCAGCAGGTACGGGACTAGCGAAGAGACCCAGTACTTC
CDR3aa: CASRYGTSEETQYF
v_gene: TRBV6-5
abundance: NA
j_gene: TRBJ2-5
d_gene: TRBD2
len: 14

CDR3nt: TGTGCCAGCAGCTTAGGAGGACTGGGCACCATATATTTT
CDR3aa: CASSLGGLGTIYF
v_gene: TRBV7-9
abundance: NA
j_gene: TRBJ1-3
d_gene: NA
len: 13

CDR3nt: TGTGCCAGCAGTTTGGGGGGTTTCCCATACGAGCAGTACTTC
CDR3aa: CASSLGGFPYEQYF
v_gene: TRBV27
abundance: NA
j_gene: TRBJ2-7
d_gene: NA
len: 14

CDR3nt: TGCGCCAGCAGCCAAGCTGACGAGGGCTCCTACGAGCAGTACTTC
CDR3aa: CASSQADEGSYEQYF
v_gene: TRBV4-1
abundance: NA
j_gene: TRBJ2-7
d_gene: NA
len: 15

CDR3nt: TGTGCCAGCAGTTTCTTTGGAACCCCTAGCACAGATACGCAGTATTTT
CDR3aa: CASSFFGTPSTDTQYF
v_gene: TRBV27
abundance: NA
j_gene: TRBJ2-3
d_gene: NA
len: 16